The 14 T cell receptor beta chains below come from one sample, sequenced in a study of follicular helper T cells after annual influenza vaccination. Some clones are missing from TCRdb's copy, which holds only in-frame ones; the method was immunoSEQ multiplex PCR. The sample records more than 7,500 clones, roughly 85% being singletons. Time point: 2014-2015 season, pre-vaccination. Sequences were derived from CXCR5+ CD38- circulating T follicular helper cells from blood, sampled on the day of influenza vaccination. Subset of the sample: circulating Tfh, non-naive CD4+CXCR5+PD-1+ (ICOS+CD38+ or ICOS-CD38-). All receptors come from an adult who received the influenza vaccine.

The genes are TRBV30 and TRBJ2-2, with TRBD1 identical over 8 bases. The CDR3 totals 13 residues. Germline loops: CDR1 GTSNPN, CDR2 SVGIG (reference sequence). Unmatched junction bases numbered 5, after V lost 5 bases and J lost 6 bases. CDR3 amino acids: CAWSRTGPGELFF. As DNA, the CDR3 is TGTGCCTGGTCTCGGACAGGGCCCGGGGAGCTGTTTTTT.

This clone was detected only once. This chain connects TRBV11-2 to TRBJ2-3, with 12 nucleotides matching TRBD2. CDR3 length equals 16 residues. The germline CDR1 and CDR2 sequences are SGHAT and FQNNGV. V lost 4 bases to trimming and J lost 3 bases; unmatched junction nucleotides: 5. This chain's CDR3 is CASSSPTSGRTDTQYF. CDR3 bases: TGTGCCAGCAGCTCGCCGACTAGCGGGAGAACAGATACGCAGTATTTT.

This sequence joins TRBV29-1 and TRBJ2-3; D gene uncertain. Between the trimmed V and J ends, which lost 6 bases and 1 base, there was a span of 8 bases. The CDR3 is 12 amino acids. CDR1 SQVTM and CDR2 ANQGSEA come from the germline V gene. The CDR3 reads CSVTTGTDTQYF. The CDR3, as DNA: TGCAGCGTGACAACGGGCACAGATACGCAGTATTTT.

The chain carries TRBV29-1 and TRBJ1-1, with D uncertain. The CDR3 length is 13 residues. CDR1 and CDR2 (germline): SQVTM, ANQGSEA. Trimming took off 4 bases at V and 0 bases at J, with 9 bases between the two ends. The CDR3 DNA sequence: TGCAGCGTTGCTTCCTCGATGAACACTGAAGCTTTCTTT. As protein: CSVASSMNTEAFF.

This chain uses TRBV5-1 with TRBJ2-3, with 7 bases that match TRBD1. CDR1 and CDR2 from the germline V gene are SGHRS and YFSETQ. V was clipped by 5 bases and J by 1 base; unmatched bases: 4. This CDR3 spans 14 amino acids. CDR3 nucleotide sequence: TGCGCCAGCAGGTCCGGGACAGGCACAGATACGCAGTATTTT. Translated, it gives CASRSGTGTDTQYF.

The V call is TRBV6-5, the J call TRBJ2-7, with a possible D match to TRBD1 (5 bases). CDR1 is MNHEY, CDR2 SVGAGI, per germline. Trimming took off 5 bases at V and 3 bases at J, with 11 bases between the two ends. The CDR3 consists of 13 residues. In DNA form, the CDR3 reads TGTGCCAGCAGTAGGGGCCCTTTCTACGAGCAGTACTTC. It encodes CASSRGPFYEQYF.

This sequence joins TRBV5-6 and TRBJ2-5; 13 nucleotides line up with TRBD2. Germline assignment: CDR1 SGHDT and CDR2 YYEEEE. The CDR3 is made up of 15 amino acids. Trimming at V came to 4 bases and at J to 3 bases, leaving 3 bases not matched to a gene. The chain's CDR3 is CASSRTSGRKETQYF. The CDR3 region has the DNA TGTGCCAGCAGCCGGACTAGCGGGAGAAAAGAGACCCAGTACTTC.

The genes are TRBV2 and TRBJ2-2; 10 nucleotides line up with TRBD1. V trimming: 6 bases; J trimming: 6 bases; junction bases outside the gene matches: 7. Germline V gene data show CDR1 as SNHLY and CDR2 as FYNNEI. The CDR3 covers 15 residues. CDR3 sequence reads: CASSRDRGHSGELFF. The CDR3 bases are TGTGCCAGCAGCCGCGACAGGGGGCATTCCGGGGAGCTGTTTTTT. Combining the CDR3 with reference TRBV2 and TRBJ2-2 gives the whole variable domain EPEVTQTPSHQVTQMGQEVILRCVPISNHLYFYWYRQILGQKVEFLVSFYNNEISEKSEIFDDQFSVERPDGSNFTLKIRSTKLEDSAMYFCASSRDRGHSGELFFGEGSRLTVL.

The genes are TRBV10-3 and TRBJ1-1, with 7 bases that match TRBD1. The ends lost 3 bases at V and 7 bases at J; junction bases unmatched: 8. The CDR3 sequence is 14 residues long. The V gene's germline CDR1 is ENHRY and CDR2 SYGVKD. The CDR3 bases are TGTGCCATCAGTGACCCCGGGGGACAGAATGAAGCTTTCTTT. Protein sequence: CAISDPGGQNEAFF.

This chain connects TRBV28 to TRBJ1-3, with 8 bases aligning to TRBD1. This CDR3 has 16 residues. Trimming cost V 4 bases and J 5 bases; bases outside gene matches: 10. Germline V CDR1 and CDR2: MDHEN, SYDVKM. The CDR3 region has the DNA TGTGCCAGCAGTTCCCACGCAGGGGGCGCGAGAAACACCATATATTTT. It is translated as CASSSHAGGARNTIYF.

The gene calls are TRBV7-2 and TRBJ1-2; 9 bases are a match to TRBD1. V lost 5 bases, J lost 7 bases, and 5 bases stayed unmatched. The CDR3 runs to 13 residues. Germline loops: CDR1 SGHTA, CDR2 FQGNSA. The CDR3 DNA reads as TGTGCCAGCAGCCAACAGGGGGCTCGTGGCTACACCTTC. This sequence encodes CASSQQGARGYTF.

The chain carries TRBV5-4 and TRBJ1-1, with D perhaps TRBD1 (5 bases). Germline V gene sequence: CDR1 SGHNT, CDR2 YYREEE (reference sequence). The CDR3 contains 14 residues. Between the trimmed V and J ends, which lost 4 bases and 11 bases, there was a span of 21 bases. The CDR3 sequence: CASSRRDGLPGAFF. For the CDR3, the DNA is TGTGCCAGCAGCCGAAGGGACGGCCTCCCCGGGGCTTTCTTT.

The V and J genes are TRBV2 and TRBJ1-5; TRBD1 matches at 8 bases. The V gene's germline CDR1 is SNHLY and CDR2 FYNNEI. Trimming at V came to 8 bases and at J to 0 bases, leaving 9 bases not matched to a gene. This CDR3 contains 16 residues. In DNA, the CDR3 is TGTGCCAGCTCCGACAGACAGGGGTCTAGCAATCAGCCCCAGCATTTT. Amino acids: CASSDRQGSSNQPQHF.

This rearrangement joins TRBV14 to TRBJ2-1; D remains ambiguous. CDR3 length: 13 amino acids. CDR1 and CDR2 from the germline V gene are SGHDN and FVKESK. The V gene lost 4 bases and the J gene lost 3 bases, with 7 bases spanning the gap. The CDR3, as DNA: TGTGCCAGCAGCCCGACTCTCTACAATGAGCAGTTCTTC. Protein sequence: CASSPTLYNEQFF.